The clone carrying this TCR beta chain was detected ten times or more. Its target is unknown. MiXCR, run by TCRdb on the 5' RACE reads, gives a single entry per CDR3 protein. The sample consists of tens of thousands of distinct CDR3 sequences, under 4.5% of them appearing once. This entry belongs to a study of CD8 T cells in ankylosing spondylitis. General observations from the study: Both synovial fluid and blood in reactive arthritis had previously been reported to carry some motif variants. There was reportedly significant enrichment of clones that were disease-linked in matched ankylosing spondylitis synovial fluid.

The germline V gene encodes CDR1 SGDLS and CDR2 YYNGEE. There are 13 residues in the CDR3. Trimming removed 3 bases at V and 10 bases at J, with 11 bases between. The V gene is TRBV9, the J gene TRBJ1-6; D remains ambiguous. This clonotype was obtained from a female donor with ankylosing spondylitis or in good health (not recorded which). The sample was blood, either unsorted or a sorted T cell fraction (not recorded which). CDR3 sequence reads: CASSAVIQSPLHF. DNA of the CDR3: TGTGCCAGCAGCGCCGTCATCCAATCACCCCTCCACTTT.